Below are 12 T cell receptor beta chains sequenced from a single sample in a study of beta chain features in type 1 diabetes. The isolated RNA, all of it, was reverse transcribed, so expressed TCRB transcripts were what got sequenced. The protocol was immunoSEQ multiplex PCR, while the TCRdb copy is restricted to in-frame clones and leaves out a portion. The sample lists some 240,000 clones, about 11% occurring once. Source material: central memory CD4+ T cells from blood. The receptors come from a man aged 18-30 years in good health.

The sample holds many counts of this clone. The chain links TRBV5-4 to TRBJ2-1; 8 nucleotides agree with TRBD2. This CDR3 has 15 amino acids. The germline CDR1 and CDR2 sequences are SGHNT and YYREEE (reference sequence). With 0 bases clipped from V and 7 bases from J, the junction kept 6 bases outside the gene matches. CDR3 DNA: TGTGCCAGCAGCTTGGTAGCGGGACTACTTAATGAGCAGTTCTTC. Translation gives CASSLVAGLLNEQFF.

This clone was seen a few times. The V and J genes are TRBV6-6 and TRBJ1-1, with D tentatively TRBD1 (5 bases). Germline V gene sequence: CDR1 MNHNY, CDR2 SVGAGI (reference sequence). This CDR3 is built from 13 residues. With 10 bases removed from V and 0 bases from J, the gap between germline ends came to 12 bases. CDR3 loop: CAIRVQMNTEAFF. The CDR3 region has the DNA TGTGCCATCAGGGTACAGATGAACACTGAAGCTTTCTTT.

This clone was counted a few times. The sample holds other DNA sequences that translate to the same CDR3. The V and J genes are TRBV7-2 and TRBJ2-7, with D unclear. The CDR3 is made up of 13 amino acids. The V and J ends lost 0 bases and 2 bases respectively, with 5 bases between them. The germline V gene has CDR1 SGHTA and CDR2 FQGNSA. CDR3 sequence reads: CASSLAPTYEQYF. In DNA form, the CDR3 reads TGTGCCAGCAGCTTAGCCCCTACCTACGAGCAGTACTTC.

In this sample, this clone turned up a few times. The J gene is TRBJ1-2, the V gene TRBV10-3; D remains ambiguous. The CDR3 is 14 residues long. Germline V gene sequence: CDR1 ENHRY, CDR2 SYGVKD. V shed 1 base and J shed 3 bases, with 9 bases lying between them. CDR3 loop: CAISEFTRDYGYTF. CDR3 DNA: TGTGCCATCAGTGAGTTCACGAGGGACTATGGCTACACCTTC.

In this sample, this clone turned up a few times. V is TRBV5-1 and J is TRBJ2-3; 10 nucleotides line up with TRBD2. V gave up 2 bases and J gave up 2 bases; unmatched junction bases: 2. This CDR3 has 15 residues. Looked up from germline, CDR1 is SGHRS and CDR2 is YFSETQ. The CDR3 here is CASSLGTSATDTQYF. DNA for the CDR3: TGCGCCAGCAGCTTAGGGACTAGCGCCACAGATACGCAGTATTTT.

Turning to this clone: A far larger clone is only one base removed, so a read error is likely. The V and J genes are TRBV7-2 and TRBJ2-3, with D perhaps matching TRBD1 or TRBD2 (6 bases each). Deletions cut 0 bases from V and 4 bases from J, with 14 bases between. CDR1 SGHTA and CDR2 FQGNSA come from the germline V gene. The CDR3 is made up of 16 amino acids. This chain's CDR3 is CASSLARGGSPDTQYF. The CDR3 nucleotides read TGTGCCAGCAGCTTAGCGCGAGGGGGGAGCCCAGATACGCAGTATTTT.

The V gene is TRBV5-6, the J gene TRBJ1-1; no definite D call. V was cut by 3 bases and J by 7 bases, with 7 bases left in between. CDR3 length: 11 amino acids. Germline assignment: CDR1 SGHDT and CDR2 YYEEEE. The CDR3 DNA reads as TGTGCCAGCAGCTCCCGATTTGAAGCTTTCTTT. It translates to CASSSRFEAFF. Looking up the rest from reference TRBV5-6 and TRBJ1-1 gives the full variable domain: DAGVTQSPTHLIKTRGQQVTLRCSPKSGHDTVSWYQQALGQGPQFIFQYYEEEERQRGNFPDRFSGHQFPNYSSELNVNALLLGDSALYLCASSSRFEAFFGQGTRLTVV.

The rearrangement joins TRBV5-1 to TRBJ2-1; D may match TRBD1 or TRBD2 (5 bases each). Germline CDR1 SGHRS, CDR2 YFSETQ. This CDR3 contains 16 residues. Trimming pared 1 base from V and 4 bases from J, leaving 15 bases between. The CDR3 spells CASSLNLAQGYNEQFF. Here the CDR3 DNA reads TGCGCCAGCAGCTTGAACCTAGCCCAGGGATACAATGAGCAGTTCTTC.

In this sample, this clone turned up a few times. The genes are TRBV7-9 and TRBJ2-7; 10 bases fit TRBD1. CDR1 is SEHNR and CDR2 is FQNEAQ in the germline V gene (reference sequence). The trim removed 1 base at V and 5 bases at J, leaving 2 bases unmatched. The CDR3 totals 14 residues. In DNA form, the CDR3 reads TGTGCCAGCAGCTTAGAGGGACAGGGGCACGAGCAGTACTTC. Amino acid sequence: CASSLEGQGHEQYF.

In its sample, this clone was seen many times. V usage is TRBV10-3 and J usage is TRBJ2-7, with D uncertain. This CDR3 comprises 14 residues. Germline CDR1 ENHRY, CDR2 SYGVKD. V dropped 0 bases and J dropped 5 bases, with 11 bases sitting between them. The CDR3 region is CAISESGRENEQYF. CDR3 sequence (DNA): TGTGCCATCAGTGAGTCGGGAAGAGAAAACGAGCAGTACTTC.

This chain links TRBV30 with TRBJ2-5; weak D call: TRBD2 (5 bases). Near its end, the DNA agrees better with TRBJ2-7, so the J call may be wrong. There are 15 residues in the CDR3. Germline lookup yields CDR1 GTSNPN and CDR2 SVGIG (reference sequence). The CDR3 DNA is TGTGCCTGGAGTGTACGTGCGGGCAGACCCTACGAGCAGTACTTC. Its translation: CAWSVRAGRPYEQYF.

This chain joins TRBV4-3 and TRBJ2-3; D ambiguous. Between the trimmed V and J ends, which lost 0 bases and 5 bases, there was a span of 12 bases. Germline CDR1 is LGHNA and CDR2 is YSLEER. This CDR3 comprises 15 residues. CDR3 coding DNA: TGCGCCAGCAGCCAAGAAACTGGGCTTCAAGATACGCAGTATTTT. Translation gives CASSQETGLQDTQYF.